This TCR beta chain was sequenced for a study of cytomegalovirus exposure and HLA in healthy donors. General study points: A later look showed TCR association rates differing by HLA locus, highest for DRB1 and lowest for HLA-C. Later analysis associated a missense DCLRE1C variant with TCR beta V- and J-gene trimming. According to the study, around 180 TCR beta chains were cytomegalovirus-associated.

The ends lost 5 bases at V and 8 bases at J; junction bases unmatched: 4. Germline CDR1 and CDR2: SGHTA and FQGTGA. The CDR3 is 12 amino acids. In its sample, this clone was seen once. Its target is unknown. The PCR contained 60 Vbeta and 13 Jbeta primers. Here immunoSEQ multiplex PCR was the method, and the copy in TCRdb shows in-frame clones only, minus some. The sample has around 170,000 clones, 82% seen once. Material: PBMCs. The gene calls are TRBV7-3 and TRBJ1-2; 8 nucleotides align to TRBD1. The sequence derives from a man aged 35 to 55 in good health and CMV-seronegative. The CDR3 DNA sequence: TGTGCCAGCAGCACAACAGGGGGGGGCTACACCTTC. Its protein is CASSTTGGGYTF.